These T cell receptor beta chains were read from a single sample in a study of a mutant IDH1 vaccine in newly diagnosed glioma. Assay: immunoSEQ multiplex PCR; the TCRdb copy retains only in-frame clones and omits some. The sample yields under 65,000 clones, roughly 80% seen once. The material sequenced was PBMCs, taken from a glioma patient treated with radiotherapy, temozolomide or both. These receptors all come from a woman aged 40 to 50 with glioma. CDR3s include the opening cysteine and the closing phenylalanine or tryptophan. D genes are given only for firm matches. Some rows mark clone size as missing; the rest say once, few, many or name a class of expanded clone.

d_gene: TRBD1; abundance: NA; j_gene: TRBJ1-2; v_gene: TRBV27; CDR3nt: TGTGCCAGCAGTCTCGACAGGGGGCTTGGGTATGGCTACACCTTC; CDR3aa: CASSLDRGLGYGYTF
d_gene: TRBD1; abundance: NA; j_gene: TRBJ2-2; v_gene: TRBV5-4; CDR3nt: TGTGCCAGCAGCTCGGAGACAGGGGGGACCGGGGAGCTGTTTTTT; CDR3aa: CASSSETGGTGELFF
d_gene: NA; abundance: NA; j_gene: TRBJ1-2; v_gene: TRBV4-1; CDR3nt: TGCGCCAGCAGCACCGAGGACAGTCCAAACTATGGCTACACCTTC; CDR3aa: CASSTEDSPNYGYTF
d_gene: NA; abundance: NA; j_gene: TRBJ1-1; v_gene: TRBV10-1; CDR3nt: TGCGCCAGCAGTGAGACAGGGATGAACACTGAAGCTTTCTTT; CDR3aa: CASSETGMNTEAFF
d_gene: NA; abundance: NA; j_gene: TRBJ2-7; v_gene: TRBV11-2; CDR3nt: TGTGCCAGCAGCCTTAGGGGCGGAAACTTTTACGAGCAGTACTTC; CDR3aa: CASSLRGGNFYEQYF
d_gene: NA; abundance: NA; j_gene: TRBJ1-4; v_gene: TRBV10-2; CDR3nt: TGCGCCAGCAGGGGAAATGAAAAACTGTTTTTT; CDR3aa: CASRGNEKLFF
d_gene: NA; abundance: few; j_gene: TRBJ2-2; v_gene: TRBV4-3; CDR3nt: TGCGCCAGCAGCCAAAATCTCGCCACGGGGACCGGGGAGCTGTTTTTT; CDR3aa: CASSQNLATGTGELFF
d_gene: TRBD1; abundance: NA; j_gene: TRBJ2-7; v_gene: TRBV7-2; CDR3nt: TGTGCCAGCAGCTTATCCAGGGGGCTACACGAGCAGTACTTC; CDR3aa: CASSLSRGLHEQYF
d_gene: TRBD1; abundance: NA; j_gene: TRBJ1-6; v_gene: TRBV30; CDR3nt: TGTGCCTCCCGGCAGGGGGCATCGTATAATTCACCCCTCCACTTT; CDR3aa: CASRQGASYNSPLHF
d_gene: TRBD1; abundance: NA; j_gene: TRBJ1-4; v_gene: TRBV7-9; CDR3nt: TGTGCCAGCAGCCAGGGGGCTGTCGGTTCGGCGAGGGAAAAACTGTTTTTT; CDR3aa: CASSQGAVGSAREKLFF
d_gene: NA; abundance: NA; j_gene: TRBJ2-3; v_gene: TRBV7-9; CDR3nt: TGTGCCAGCAGCTTATCGGGCGGAGCCGGCACAGATACGCAGTATTTT; CDR3aa: CASSLSGGAGTDTQYF
d_gene: TRBD1; abundance: NA; j_gene: TRBJ2-7; v_gene: TRBV2; CDR3nt: TGTGCCAGCAGTGAAAGGTCCGGGACAGCCTCCTACGAGCAGTACTTC; CDR3aa: CASSERSGTASYEQYF
d_gene: NA; abundance: NA; j_gene: TRBJ2-5; v_gene: TRBV4-3; CDR3nt: TGCGCCAGCAGCCAATCCTCCGGGCCCGGGTTTCAAGAGACCCAGTACTTC; CDR3aa: CASSQSSGPGFQETQYF
d_gene: TRBD1; abundance: NA; j_gene: TRBJ1-5; v_gene: TRBV30; CDR3nt: TGTGCCTGGAGTGGTCAGGGGGCATATCAGCCCCAGCATTTT; CDR3aa: CAWSGQGAYQPQHF
d_gene: NA; abundance: NA; j_gene: TRBJ1-3; v_gene: TRBV5-1; CDR3nt: TGCGCCAGCAGCTCACAGGGTCAAACTGGAAACACCATATATTTT; CDR3aa: CASSSQGQTGNTIYF
d_gene: TRBD1; abundance: NA; j_gene: TRBJ2-7; v_gene: TRBV14; CDR3nt: TGTGCCAGCAGCCCCTGGACAGGAGAGCAGTACTTC; CDR3aa: CASSPWTGEQYF
d_gene: TRBD1; abundance: NA; j_gene: TRBJ1-1; v_gene: TRBV7-8; CDR3nt: TGTGCCAGCAGCCAAGACAGGGGGCGGTCTGAAGCTTTCTTT; CDR3aa: CASSQDRGRSEAFF
d_gene: TRBD1; abundance: NA; j_gene: TRBJ2-7; v_gene: TRBV5-1; CDR3nt: TGCGCCAGCAGCTTTCCGGACAGGGCCCACGAGCAGTACTTC; CDR3aa: CASSFPDRAHEQYF
d_gene: TRBD1; abundance: NA; j_gene: TRBJ2-2; v_gene: TRBV10-1; CDR3nt: TGCGCCAGCAGTTTAACAGGGGCCTTGAACACCGGGGAGCTGTTTTTT; CDR3aa: CASSLTGALNTGELFF
d_gene: TRBD2; abundance: NA; j_gene: TRBJ2-3; v_gene: TRBV6-5; CDR3nt: TGTGCCAGCAGTTTCGGCGGGGGGGCAGATACGCAGTATTTT; CDR3aa: CASSFGGGADTQYF
d_gene: NA; abundance: NA; j_gene: TRBJ1-1; v_gene: TRBV5-8; CDR3nt: TGTGCCAGCAGCTTGGGCAGCTTCTCGTGGGCCAACACTGAAGCTTTCTTT; CDR3aa: CASSLGSFSWANTEAFF
d_gene: TRBD2; abundance: NA; j_gene: TRBJ2-7; v_gene: TRBV6-5; CDR3nt: TGTGCCAGCAGTTACGGACTAGCGGGGCTATACGAGCAGTACTTC; CDR3aa: CASSYGLAGLYEQYF
d_gene: NA; abundance: NA; j_gene: TRBJ2-5; v_gene: TRBV30; CDR3nt: TGTGCCCTAAGGCGGGGGCGCTTTCAAGAGACCCAGTACTTC; CDR3aa: CALRRGRFQETQYF
d_gene: TRBD1; abundance: few; j_gene: TRBJ2-2; v_gene: TRBV7-2; CDR3nt: TGTGCCAGCAGCCTCGACAGGGCTTACTTAACCGGGGAGCTGTTTTTT; CDR3aa: CASSLDRAYLTGELFF
d_gene: NA; abundance: NA; j_gene: TRBJ1-2; v_gene: TRBV7-2; CDR3nt: TGTGCCAGCAGCTTAGGTTGGGCCTCCTATGGCTACACCTTC; CDR3aa: CASSLGWASYGYTF
d_gene: TRBD2; abundance: once; j_gene: TRBJ2-5; v_gene: TRBV5-4; CDR3nt: TGTGCCAGCTCCCGAGGGGAGGGTGAGACCCAGTACTTC; CDR3aa: CASSRGEGETQYF
d_gene: TRBD1; abundance: NA; j_gene: TRBJ1-2; v_gene: TRBV30; CDR3nt: TGTGCCTGGGTCCCACAAAGGGGGCTCTATGGCTACACCTTC; CDR3aa: CAWVPQRGLYGYTF
d_gene: NA; abundance: NA; j_gene: TRBJ1-2; v_gene: TRBV4-3; CDR3nt: TGCGCCAGCAGCCAGGAAGGAACCGGGGGTGGCTACACCTTC; CDR3aa: CASSQEGTGGGYTF
d_gene: NA; abundance: once; j_gene: TRBJ1-1; v_gene: TRBV18; CDR3nt: TGTGCCAGCTCACCACTACCGACAAGGACTGAAGCTTTCTTT; CDR3aa: CASSPLPTRTEAFF
d_gene: NA; abundance: NA; j_gene: TRBJ1-1; v_gene: TRBV6-5; CDR3nt: TGTGCCACCTACCGGCGGACCACTGAAGCTTTCTTT; CDR3aa: CATYRRTTEAFF
d_gene: NA; abundance: few; j_gene: TRBJ2-2; v_gene: TRBV25-1; CDR3nt: TGTGCCAGCAGTGAAAGGCAGGGGACCACCGGGGAGCTGTTTTTT; CDR3aa: CASSERQGTTGELFF
d_gene: TRBD1; abundance: few; j_gene: TRBJ1-1; v_gene: TRBV10-1; CDR3nt: TGCGCCAGCAGAAGGGACAGGCTGAACACTGAAGCTTTCTTT; CDR3aa: CASRRDRLNTEAFF
d_gene: NA; abundance: NA; j_gene: TRBJ1-2; v_gene: TRBV6-5; CDR3nt: TGTGCCAGCAGTCTTAGTTTCAACTATGGCTACACCTTC; CDR3aa: CASSLSFNYGYTF
d_gene: NA; abundance: NA; j_gene: TRBJ1-5; v_gene: TRBV15; CDR3nt: TGTGCCACCAGTATGGGGAGAAATCAGCCCCAGCATTTT; CDR3aa: CATSMGRNQPQHF
d_gene: TRBD2; abundance: NA; j_gene: TRBJ2-5; v_gene: TRBV27; CDR3nt: TGTGCCAGCAGTTCCTCGACTAGCGGGGGGGCCGAGACCCAGTACTTC; CDR3aa: CASSSSTSGGAETQYF
d_gene: NA; abundance: NA; j_gene: TRBJ1-2; v_gene: TRBV18; CDR3nt: TGTGCCAGCTCACCCGGGGGAGACTATGGCTACACCTTC; CDR3aa: CASSPGGDYGYTF
d_gene: TRBD1; abundance: few; j_gene: TRBJ1-2; v_gene: TRBV29-1; CDR3nt: TGCAGCGTTCTCCGGGACAGGGGCTATGGCTACACCTTC; CDR3aa: CSVLRDRGYGYTF
d_gene: NA; abundance: NA; j_gene: TRBJ2-2; v_gene: TRBV2; CDR3nt: TGTGCCAGCAGTGTAACAAGATCCGGGGAGCTGTTTTTT; CDR3aa: CASSVTRSGELFF
d_gene: NA; abundance: NA; j_gene: TRBJ1-5; v_gene: TRBV7-6; CDR3nt: TGTGCCAGCAGCTGGGGGGGCAATCAGCCCCAGCATTTT; CDR3aa: CASSWGGNQPQHF
d_gene: NA; abundance: NA; j_gene: TRBJ1-4; v_gene: TRBV6-1; CDR3nt: TGTGCCAGCAGTGCAGAGGGCCGGGAAAAACTGTTTTTT; CDR3aa: CASSAEGREKLFF
d_gene: TRBD2; abundance: once; j_gene: TRBJ2-7; v_gene: TRBV27; CDR3nt: TGTGCCAGCAGTTTAACTAGCGGGGGCTACTACGAGCAGTACTTC; CDR3aa: CASSLTSGGYYEQYF
d_gene: TRBD2; abundance: NA; j_gene: TRBJ2-7; v_gene: TRBV19; CDR3nt: TGTGCCAGTAGGTCTAGCGGGTACTACGAGCAGTACTTC; CDR3aa: CASRSSGYYEQYF
d_gene: NA; abundance: NA; j_gene: TRBJ2-5; v_gene: TRBV10-1; CDR3nt: TGCGCCAGCAGTAAGGACTTCCAAGAGACCCAGTACTTC; CDR3aa: CASSKDFQETQYF
d_gene: NA; abundance: NA; j_gene: TRBJ2-1; v_gene: TRBV6-1; CDR3nt: TGTGCCAGCAGCCCAGGGACCAACAATGAGCAGTTCTTC; CDR3aa: CASSPGTNNEQFF
d_gene: TRBD1; abundance: NA; j_gene: TRBJ1-2; v_gene: TRBV9; CDR3nt: TGTGCCAGCAGCGGCCCACAGGGGGATGGCTACACCTTC; CDR3aa: CASSGPQGDGYTF
d_gene: NA; abundance: NA; j_gene: TRBJ1-4; v_gene: TRBV5-1; CDR3nt: TGCGCCAGCAGCATGACAGGCGAAAAACTGTTTTTT; CDR3aa: CASSMTGEKLFF
d_gene: NA; abundance: few; j_gene: TRBJ1-1; v_gene: TRBV10-1; CDR3nt: TGCGCCAGCAGTGAGTATGGGGGGCGACTCTCGAACACTGAAGCTTTCTTT; CDR3aa: CASSEYGGRLSNTEAFF
d_gene: NA; abundance: NA; j_gene: TRBJ2-5; v_gene: TRBV7-6; CDR3nt: TGTGCCAGCAGCTTAGAGGCAGGGGTGAAGACCCAGTACTTC; CDR3aa: CASSLEAGVKTQYF
d_gene: TRBD1; abundance: NA; j_gene: TRBJ1-2; v_gene: TRBV5-6; CDR3nt: TGTGCCAGCAGCCTGGGGACAGGGGCGGGCTATGGCTACACCTTC; CDR3aa: CASSLGTGAGYGYTF
d_gene: NA; abundance: NA; j_gene: TRBJ1-1; v_gene: TRBV5-4; CDR3nt: TGTGCCGTTCTAAGGGGGGGAACCTCTGAAGCTTTCTTT; CDR3aa: CAVLRGGTSEAFF
d_gene: NA; abundance: NA; j_gene: TRBJ2-7; v_gene: TRBV7-8; CDR3nt: TGTGCCAGCAGCTTACAGGGTGGCTACGAGCAGTACTTC; CDR3aa: CASSLQGGYEQYF
d_gene: TRBD1; abundance: NA; j_gene: TRBJ1-6; v_gene: TRBV19; CDR3nt: TGTGCCAGTAGTGATGACAGGGAACGGAATTCACCCCTCCACTTT; CDR3aa: CASSDDRERNSPLHF
d_gene: TRBD1; abundance: few; j_gene: TRBJ1-1; v_gene: TRBV6-1; CDR3nt: TGTGCCAGCCCCAACAGGGGTAACACTGAAGCTTTCTTT; CDR3aa: CASPNRGNTEAFF